The 14 T cell receptor beta chains below were found in one sample sequenced in a study of blood T cell repertoires in COVID-19. Clones were read by immunoSEQ multiplex PCR, and TCRdb kept only the in-frame ones, dropping some. Here the sample spans tens of thousands of clones, 80% to 90% being singletons. Sequencing was done on a sample of peripheral blood. These TCRs come from a human donor in a cohort sampled during active COVID-19.

The chain carries TRBV5-1 and TRBJ2-3; D is possibly TRBD1 (6 bases). Germline V gene sequence: CDR1 SGHRS, CDR2 YFSETQ. The CDR3 is 14 residues long. V gave up 1 base and J gave up 3 bases, with 9 bases separating them. CDR3 DNA sequence: TGCGCCAGCAGCTTGACCCAGGGGACAGATACGCAGTATTTT. This codes for CASSLTQGTDTQYF.

The rearrangement joins TRBV6-5 to TRBJ2-7; D uncertain. V dropped 5 bases and J dropped 0 bases, with 5 bases sitting between them. This CDR3 contains 12 residues. Per germline, CDR1 MNHEY and CDR2 SVGAGI. CDR3 sequence reads: CASSPVSYEQYF. CDR3 DNA sequence: TGTGCCAGCAGTCCGGTCTCCTACGAGCAGTACTTC.

This chain joins TRBV11-3 and TRBJ2-7; no reliable D call. CDR3 length equals 13 residues. The ends were cut back, 2 bases at V and 3 bases at J, with 8 bases in the middle. The germline gives CDR1 SGHNT, CDR2 YENEEA. CDR3 nucleotides: TGTGCCAGCAGCTTATATCACGGCTACGAGCAGTACTTC. It translates to CASSLYHGYEQYF. Looking up the rest from reference TRBV11-3 and TRBJ2-7 gives the full variable domain: EAGVVQSPRYKIIEKKQPVAFWCNPISGHNTLYWYLQNLGQGPELLIRYENEEAVDDSQLPKDRFSAERLKGVDSTLKIQPAELGDSAVYLCASSLYHGYEQYFGPGTRLTVT.

The rearrangement joins TRBV29-1 to TRBJ2-5, with a tentative D call TRBD1 (6 bases). The germline CDR1 and CDR2 sequences are SQVTM and ANQGSEA. This CDR3 region has 14 residues. Trimming took off 1 base at V and 3 bases at J, with 12 bases between the two ends. CDR3 loop: CSVEVIPGEETQYF. The CDR3 bases are TGCAGCGTTGAAGTCATACCAGGGGAAGAGACCCAGTACTTC. Complete variable domain (other parts from reference TRBV29-1 and TRBJ2-5): SAVISQKPSRDICQRGTSLTIQCQVDSQVTMMFWYRQQPGQSLTLIATANQGSEATYESGFVIDKFPISRPNLTFSTLTVSNMSPEDSSIYLCSVEVIPGEETQYFGPGTRLLVL.

V is TRBV10-1 and J is TRBJ2-7, with D possibly matching TRBD2 (5 bases). The germline CDR1 and CDR2 sequences are WNHNN and SYGVQD (reference sequence). CDR3 size: 14 residues. V was trimmed by 0 bases and J by 5 bases, leaving 11 bases between them. CDR3 DNA: TGCGCCAGCAGTGAGTCACCGGGGTCCAACGAGCAGTACTTC. Its protein is CASSESPGSNEQYF.

This chain uses TRBV2 with TRBJ2-2; TRBD1 matches 9 bases. The V gene's germline CDR1 is SNHLY and CDR2 FYNNEI. This CDR3 is 14 amino acids long. The V segment lost 6 bases and the J segment 4 bases; nucleotides outside the gene matches: 3. The CDR3 DNA sequence: TGTGCCAGCAGAGGACAGGGGCGCACCGGGGAGCTGTTTTTT. Its protein is CASRGQGRTGELFF.

This chain's CDR3 is CAGAQGNTDTQYF. In DNA, the CDR3 is TGTGCCGGAGCACAGGGTAACACAGATACGCAGTATTTT. The chain joins TRBV6-5 to TRBJ2-3, with D perhaps TRBD1 (6 bases). CDR1 and CDR2 from the germline V gene are MNHEY and SVGAGI. There are 13 residues in the CDR3. V lost 11 bases, J lost 2 bases, and 14 bases lay in between.

V and J are TRBV27 and TRBJ2-3; 7 nucleotides line up with TRBD1. This CDR3 region has 16 residues. In germline, CDR1 is MNHEY, CDR2 SMNVEV (reference sequence). J gave up 1 base and V 2 bases, and 6 bases lay outside the gene matches. The CDR3 DNA reads as TGTGCCAGCAGTTTAAACAGGGGTATCGGCACAGATACGCAGTATTTT. Its translation: CASSLNRGIGTDTQYF.

The V call is TRBV5-8, the J call TRBJ1-6, with TRBD1 matching over 7 bases. Germline V lookup: CDR1 SGHTS, CDR2 YDEGEE. The length of the CDR3 is 17 residues. Trimming removed 7 bases from V and 0 bases from J; junction bases left unmatched: 10. Here the CDR3 DNA reads TGTGCCAGCCGACCTCGGGACAGCGTCTCCTATAATTCACCCCTCCACTTT. Amino acid sequence: CASRPRDSVSYNSPLHF. The whole variable domain, remainder taken from reference TRBV5-8 and TRBJ1-6, is EAGVTQSPTHLIKTRGQQATLRCSPISGHTSVYWYQQALGLGLQFLLWYDEGEERNRGNFPPRFSGRQFPNYSSELNVNALELEDSALYLCASRPRDSVSYNSPLHFGNGTRLTVT.

The V gene is TRBV5-1, the J gene TRBJ2-1; 7 bases align to TRBD2. The germline V gene encodes CDR1 SGHRS and CDR2 YFSETQ. The V segment lost 4 bases and the J segment 8 bases; nucleotides outside the gene matches: 9. This CDR3 comprises 14 residues. In DNA form, the CDR3 reads TGCGCCAGCAGCCCCGCTTGGGGGGGGGATGAGCAGTTCTTC. It is translated as CASSPAWGGDEQFF.

The chain combines TRBV5-4 with TRBJ1-6; 7 nucleotides match TRBD1. Germline assignment: CDR1 SGHNT and CDR2 YYREEE (reference sequence). This CDR3 has 15 residues. After removal of 3 bases from V and 7 bases from J, the junction contained 7 bases not matched to a gene. This CDR3 reads CASSSGGDSNSPLHF. CDR3 coding DNA: TGTGCCAGCAGCTCCGGGGGGGACAGCAATTCACCCCTCCACTTT. Full variable domain (remainder filled in from reference TRBV5-4 and TRBJ1-6): ETGVTQSPTHLIKTRGQQVTLRCSSQSGHNTVSWYQQALGQGPQFIFQYYREEENGRGNFPPRFSGLQFPNYSSELNVNALELDDSALYLCASSSGGDSNSPLHFGNGTRLTVT.

This clone was observed once. This chain links TRBV6-6 with TRBJ2-3; the match to TRBD2 covers 16 bases. Germline values: CDR1 MNHNY, CDR2 SVGAGI (reference sequence). V dropped 6 bases and J dropped 4; count of bases not matched to a gene: 4. There are 16 residues in the CDR3. This chain's CDR3 is CASRGTSGGAPDTQYF. The CDR3 bases are TGTGCCAGCAGGGGGACTAGCGGGGGGGCCCCAGATACGCAGTATTTT.

J is TRBJ1-2 and V is TRBV2, with TRBD1 matching over 8 bases. Germline assignment: CDR1 SNHLY and CDR2 FYNNEI. V was pared by 6 bases and J by 4 bases, with 10 bases of the junction left unmatched. The CDR3 sequence is 15 residues long. CDR3 region: CASRPPRGLVYGYTF. In DNA form, the CDR3 reads TGTGCCAGCAGACCCCCCAGGGGGCTGGTCTATGGCTACACCTTC. Full variable domain (missing parts from reference TRBV2 and TRBJ1-2): EPEVTQTPSHQVTQMGQEVILRCVPISNHLYFYWYRQILGQKVEFLVSFYNNEISEKSEIFDDQFSVERPDGSNFTLKIRSTKLEDSAMYFCASRPPRGLVYGYTFGSGTRLTVV.

The chain carries TRBV18 and TRBJ1-1; D may be TRBD1 (5 bases). V was trimmed by 6 bases and J by 1 base, leaving 9 bases between them. The CDR3 extends over 13 amino acids. Looked up from germline, CDR1 is KGHSH and CDR2 is LQKENI. The CDR3 DNA reads TGTGCCAGCTCCCAACAGGAGAACACTGAAGCTTTCTTT. This encodes CASSQQENTEAFF.